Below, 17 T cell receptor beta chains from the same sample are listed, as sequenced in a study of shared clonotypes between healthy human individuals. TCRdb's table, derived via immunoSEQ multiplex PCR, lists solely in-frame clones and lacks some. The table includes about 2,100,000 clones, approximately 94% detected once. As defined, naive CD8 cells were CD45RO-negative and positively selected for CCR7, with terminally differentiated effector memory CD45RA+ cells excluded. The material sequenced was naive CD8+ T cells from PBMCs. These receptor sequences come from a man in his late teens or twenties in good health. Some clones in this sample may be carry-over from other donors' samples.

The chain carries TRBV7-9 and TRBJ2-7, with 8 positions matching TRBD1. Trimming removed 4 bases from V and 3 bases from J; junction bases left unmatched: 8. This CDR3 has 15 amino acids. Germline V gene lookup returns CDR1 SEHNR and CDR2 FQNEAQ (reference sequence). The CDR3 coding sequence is TGTGCCAGCAGCTCACCGCGGACAGGGTACTACGAGCAGTACTTC. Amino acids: CASSSPRTGYYEQYF.

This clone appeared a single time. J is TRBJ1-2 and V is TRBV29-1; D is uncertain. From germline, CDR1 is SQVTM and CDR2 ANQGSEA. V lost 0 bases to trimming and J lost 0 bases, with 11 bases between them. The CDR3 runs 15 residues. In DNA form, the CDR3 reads TGCAGCGTTGAAGAACCCTATTTAGCTAACTATGGCTACACCTTC. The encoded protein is CSVEEPYLANYGYTF. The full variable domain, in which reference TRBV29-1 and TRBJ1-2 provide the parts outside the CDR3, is SAVISQKPSRDICQRGTSLTIQCQVDSQVTMMFWYRQQPGQSLTLIATANQGSEATYESGFVIDKFPISRPNLTFSTLTVSNMSPEDSSIYLCSVEEPYLANYGYTFGSGTRLTVV.

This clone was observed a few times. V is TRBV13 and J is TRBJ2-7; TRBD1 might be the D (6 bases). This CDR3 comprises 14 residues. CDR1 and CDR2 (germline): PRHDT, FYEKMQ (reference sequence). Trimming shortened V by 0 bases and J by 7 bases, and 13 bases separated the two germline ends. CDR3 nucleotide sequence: TGTGCCAGCAGCTTAGGCAGGGGCCCTCGAGAGCAGTACTTC. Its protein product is CASSLGRGPREQYF.

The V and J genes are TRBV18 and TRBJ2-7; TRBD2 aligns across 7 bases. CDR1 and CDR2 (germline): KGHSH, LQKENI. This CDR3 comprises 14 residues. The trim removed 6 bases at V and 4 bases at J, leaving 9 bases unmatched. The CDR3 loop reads CASSAEASGYEQYF. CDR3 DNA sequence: TGTGCCAGCTCGGCGGAGGCTAGCGGATACGAGCAGTACTTC.

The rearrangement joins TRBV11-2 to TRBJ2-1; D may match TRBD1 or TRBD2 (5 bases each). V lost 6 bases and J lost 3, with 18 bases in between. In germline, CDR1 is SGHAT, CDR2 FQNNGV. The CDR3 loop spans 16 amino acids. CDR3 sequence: CASRLLGAGGYNEQFF. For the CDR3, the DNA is TGTGCCAGCAGACTTTTAGGGGCGGGTGGCTACAATGAGCAGTTCTTC.

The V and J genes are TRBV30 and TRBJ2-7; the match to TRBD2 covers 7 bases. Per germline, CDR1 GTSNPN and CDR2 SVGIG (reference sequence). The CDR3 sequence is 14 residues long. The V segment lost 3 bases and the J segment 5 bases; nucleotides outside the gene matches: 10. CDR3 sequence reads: CAWRAVGGLHEQYF. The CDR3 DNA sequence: TGTGCCTGGAGGGCGGTGGGAGGGCTCCACGAGCAGTACTTC.

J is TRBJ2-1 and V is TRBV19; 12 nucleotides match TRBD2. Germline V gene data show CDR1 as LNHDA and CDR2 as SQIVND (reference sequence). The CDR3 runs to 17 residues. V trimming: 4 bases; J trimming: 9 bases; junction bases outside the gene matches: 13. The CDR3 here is CASSRNLLAGGSAEQFF. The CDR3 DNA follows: TGTGCCAGTAGTAGAAACCTACTAGCGGGAGGTTCGGCTGAGCAGTTCTTC.

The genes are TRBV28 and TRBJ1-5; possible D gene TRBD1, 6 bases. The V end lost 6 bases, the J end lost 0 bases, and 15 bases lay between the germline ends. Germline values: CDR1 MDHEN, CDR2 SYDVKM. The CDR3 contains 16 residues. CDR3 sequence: CASRGGPTYSNQPQHF. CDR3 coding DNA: TGTGCCAGCAGGGGGGGCCCAACTTATAGCAATCAGCCCCAGCATTTT.

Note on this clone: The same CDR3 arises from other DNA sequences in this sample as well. CDR3 residues: CASSLEPSSYNEQFF. The DNA of the CDR3 is TGCGCCAGCAGCTTGGAACCAAGCTCCTACAATGAGCAGTTCTTC. The V gene is TRBV5-1, the J gene TRBJ2-1; D unclear. The germline CDR1 and CDR2 sequences are SGHRS and YFSETQ. This CDR3 contains 15 residues. Trimming stripped 0 bases from V and 0 bases from J, with 7 bases between.

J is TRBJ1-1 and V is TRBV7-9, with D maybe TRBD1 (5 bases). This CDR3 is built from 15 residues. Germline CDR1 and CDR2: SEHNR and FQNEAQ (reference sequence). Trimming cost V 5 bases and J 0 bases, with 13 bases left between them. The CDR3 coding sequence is TGTGCCAGCAGCGCGGGACGGCGCATGAACACTGAAGCTTTCTTT. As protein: CASSAGRRMNTEAFF. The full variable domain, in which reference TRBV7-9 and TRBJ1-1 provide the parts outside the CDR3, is DTGVSQNPRHKITKRGQNVTFRCDPISEHNRLYWYRQTLGQGPEFLTYFQNEAQLEKSRLLSDRFSAERPKGSFSTLEIQRTEQGDSAMYLCASSAGRRMNTEAFFGQGTRLTVV.

CDR3 in DNA: TGTGCCAGCAGCTTGGACGGGACCCTGAACACTGAAGCTTTCTTT. Its protein product is CASSLDGTLNTEAFF. The chain employs TRBV13 and TRBJ1-1, with a tentative D call TRBD1 (5 bases). The germline V gene encodes CDR1 PRHDT and CDR2 FYEKMQ (reference sequence). The CDR3 is 15 amino acids. V lost 3 bases to trimming and J lost 0 bases, with 11 bases between them.

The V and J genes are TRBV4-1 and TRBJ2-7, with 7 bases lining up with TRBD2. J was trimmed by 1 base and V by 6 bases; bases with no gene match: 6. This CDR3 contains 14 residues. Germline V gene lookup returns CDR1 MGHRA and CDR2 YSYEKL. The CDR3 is CASRGEGGSYEQYF. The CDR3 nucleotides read TGCGCCAGCAGGGGGGAGGGCGGATCCTACGAGCAGTACTTC.

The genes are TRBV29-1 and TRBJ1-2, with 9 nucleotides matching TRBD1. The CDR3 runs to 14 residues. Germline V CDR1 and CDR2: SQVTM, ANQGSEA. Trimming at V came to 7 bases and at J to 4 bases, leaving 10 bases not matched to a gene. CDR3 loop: CSGWGGQGGYGYTF. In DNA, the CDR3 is TGCAGCGGCTGGGGGGGACAGGGCGGCTATGGCTACACCTTC.

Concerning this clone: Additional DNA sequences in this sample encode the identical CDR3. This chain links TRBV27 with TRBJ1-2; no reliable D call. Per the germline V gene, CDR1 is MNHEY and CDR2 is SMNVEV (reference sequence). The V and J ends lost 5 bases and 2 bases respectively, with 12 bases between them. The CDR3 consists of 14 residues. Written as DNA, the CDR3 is TGTGCCAGCAGTCCCAGGACTGCAAACTATGGCTACACCTTC. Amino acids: CASSPRTANYGYTF.

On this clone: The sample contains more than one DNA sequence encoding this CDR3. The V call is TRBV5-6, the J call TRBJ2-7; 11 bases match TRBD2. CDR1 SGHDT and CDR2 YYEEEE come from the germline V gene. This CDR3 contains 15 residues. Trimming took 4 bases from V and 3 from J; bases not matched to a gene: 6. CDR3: CASSLGGTSGYEQYF. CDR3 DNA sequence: TGTGCCAGCAGCCTGGGCGGGACTAGCGGCTACGAGCAGTACTTC.

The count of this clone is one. The CDR3 protein is CASTGTGAHTDTQYF. CDR3 DNA sequence: TGTGCCAGCACCGGGACAGGGGCTCACACAGATACGCAGTATTTT. The V gene is TRBV11-2, the J gene TRBJ2-3; 10 bases map to TRBD1. V lost 7 bases to trimming and J lost 2 bases; unmatched junction nucleotides: 6. Germline CDR1 SGHAT, CDR2 FQNNGV. The CDR3 sequence is 15 residues long.

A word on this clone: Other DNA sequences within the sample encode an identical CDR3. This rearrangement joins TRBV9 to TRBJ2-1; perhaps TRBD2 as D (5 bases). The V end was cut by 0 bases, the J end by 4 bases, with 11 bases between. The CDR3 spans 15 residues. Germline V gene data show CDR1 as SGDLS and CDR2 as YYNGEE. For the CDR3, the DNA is TGTGCCAGCAGCGTAGGGACGGGATTTTACAATGAGCAGTTCTTC. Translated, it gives CASSVGTGFYNEQFF.